The rows below give T cell receptor beta chains drawn from one sample of a study of control samples from healthy donors and cancer patients. Sequenced by immunoSEQ multiplex PCR; TCRdb stores in-frame clones only, minus some. Of roughly 150,000 clones listed, under 95% are singletons. The source material was blood. The receptor set was obtained from a man between 18 and 35 years old in good health. The CDR3 runs from the conserved cysteine through the conserved F or W. Fields, in order: V gene, CDR3 protein.

TRBV11-1,CASSLRREYYEQYF
TRBV9,CASSVDTWDTEAFF
TRBV6-1,CASSEGWDTQYF
TRBV28,CASSLYAEGDTIYF
TRBV27,CASSFSVGTYEAFF
TRBV5-1,CASSHNTEAFF
TRBV5-1,CASSPRGQLNQPQHF
TRBV29-1,CSVEVERETSYEQYF
TRBV5-6,CASSRTGGVSDEQFF
TRBV28,CASSLCTALRTYTEAFF
TRBV12-3/TRBV12-4,CASSEQGYGYTF
TRBV5-1,CASRLLTGTPSSYEQYF
TRBV24-1,CATSDPDRNTGELFF
TRBV6-4,CASSALAGMRDTQYF
TRBV10-2,CASRTSGKGDTQYF
TRBV7-2,CASSLRGGAGQPQHF
TRBV14,CASSQESNTIYF
TRBV5-1,CASSLEGAALSTDTQYF